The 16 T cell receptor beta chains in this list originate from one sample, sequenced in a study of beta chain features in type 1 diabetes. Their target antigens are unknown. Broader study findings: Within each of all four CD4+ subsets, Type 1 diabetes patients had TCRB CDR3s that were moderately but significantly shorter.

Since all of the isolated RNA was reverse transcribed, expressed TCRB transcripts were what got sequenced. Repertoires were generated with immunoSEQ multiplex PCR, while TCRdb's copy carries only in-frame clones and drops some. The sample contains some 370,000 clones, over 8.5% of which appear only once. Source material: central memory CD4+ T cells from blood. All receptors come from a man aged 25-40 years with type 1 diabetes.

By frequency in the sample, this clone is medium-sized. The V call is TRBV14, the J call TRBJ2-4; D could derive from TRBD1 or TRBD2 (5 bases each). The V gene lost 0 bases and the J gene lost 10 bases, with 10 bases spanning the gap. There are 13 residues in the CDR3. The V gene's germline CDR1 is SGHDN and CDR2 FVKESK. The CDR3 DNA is TGTGCCAGCAGCCAAGATCGCGAGGGGATTCAGTACTTC. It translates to CASSQDREGIQYF.

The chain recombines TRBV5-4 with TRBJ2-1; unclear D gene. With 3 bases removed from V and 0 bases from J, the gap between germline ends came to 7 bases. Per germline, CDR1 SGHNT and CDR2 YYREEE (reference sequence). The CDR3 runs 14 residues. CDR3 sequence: CASSSKSSYNEQFF. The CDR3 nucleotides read TGTGCCAGCAGCTCGAAGAGCTCCTACAATGAGCAGTTCTTC.

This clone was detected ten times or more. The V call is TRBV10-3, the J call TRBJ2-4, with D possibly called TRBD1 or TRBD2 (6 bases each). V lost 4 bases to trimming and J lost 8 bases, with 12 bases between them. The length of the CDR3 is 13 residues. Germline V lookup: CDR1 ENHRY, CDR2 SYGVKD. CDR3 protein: CAISGEGGDIQYF. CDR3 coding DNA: TGTGCCATCAGTGGAGAGGGGGGAGACATTCAGTACTTC.

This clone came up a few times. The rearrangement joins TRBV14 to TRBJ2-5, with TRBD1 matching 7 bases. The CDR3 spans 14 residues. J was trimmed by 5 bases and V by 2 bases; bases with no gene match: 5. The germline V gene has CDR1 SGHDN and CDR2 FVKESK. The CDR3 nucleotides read TGTGCCAGCAGCCAAAACAGGGGACCCGAGACCCAGTACTTC. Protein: CASSQNRGPETQYF. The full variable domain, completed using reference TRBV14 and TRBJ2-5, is EAGVTQFPSHSVIEKGQTVTLRCDPISGHDNLYWYRRVMGKEIKFLLHFVKESKQDESGMPNNRFLAERTGGTYSTLKVQPAELEDSGVYFCASSQNRGPETQYFGPGTRLLVL.

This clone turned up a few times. The DNA of the CDR3 is TGTGCCAGCAGCTTAATGTTGGCGGGAGGTCCAGATACGCAGTATTTT. It encodes CASSLMLAGGPDTQYF. The chain couples TRBV6-6 to TRBJ2-3; 8 nucleotides line up with TRBD2. CDR1 and CDR2 (germline): MNHNY, SVGAGI (reference sequence). The V segment lost 6 bases and the J segment 4 bases; nucleotides outside the gene matches: 12. The CDR3 is 16 residues long.

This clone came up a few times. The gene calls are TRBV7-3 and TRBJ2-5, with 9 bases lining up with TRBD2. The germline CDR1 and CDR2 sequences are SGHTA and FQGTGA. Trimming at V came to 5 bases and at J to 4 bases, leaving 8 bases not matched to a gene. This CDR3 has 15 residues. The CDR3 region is CASSPGLARLETQYF. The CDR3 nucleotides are TGTGCCAGCAGCCCGGGACTAGCCCGGTTAGAGACCCAGTACTTC.

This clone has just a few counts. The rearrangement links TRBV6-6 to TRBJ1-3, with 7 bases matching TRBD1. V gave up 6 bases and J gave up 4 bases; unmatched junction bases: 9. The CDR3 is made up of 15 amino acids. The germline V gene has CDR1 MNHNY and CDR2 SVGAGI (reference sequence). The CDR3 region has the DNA TGTGCCAGCAGCGTGTCCGGGACAGAGGGAAACACCATATATTTT. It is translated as CASSVSGTEGNTIYF.

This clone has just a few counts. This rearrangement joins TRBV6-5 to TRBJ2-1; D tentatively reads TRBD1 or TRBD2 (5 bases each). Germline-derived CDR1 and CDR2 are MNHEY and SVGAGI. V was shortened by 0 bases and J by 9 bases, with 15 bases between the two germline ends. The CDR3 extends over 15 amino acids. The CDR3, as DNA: TGTGCCAGCAGTTACTCGGGGGTACCCTGGGGTGAGCAGTTCTTC. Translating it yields CASSYSGVPWGEQFF.

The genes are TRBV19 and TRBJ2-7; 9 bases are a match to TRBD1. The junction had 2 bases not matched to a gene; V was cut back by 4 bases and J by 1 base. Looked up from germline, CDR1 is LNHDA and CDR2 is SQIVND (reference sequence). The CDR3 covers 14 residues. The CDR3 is CASSRTGVSYEQYF. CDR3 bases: TGTGCCAGTAGTAGGACAGGGGTGTCCTACGAGCAGTACTTC.

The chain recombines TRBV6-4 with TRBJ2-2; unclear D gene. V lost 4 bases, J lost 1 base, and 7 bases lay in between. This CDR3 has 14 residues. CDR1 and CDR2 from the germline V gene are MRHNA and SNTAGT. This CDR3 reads CASSATQNTGELFF. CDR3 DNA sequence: TGTGCCAGCAGTGCGACTCAGAACACCGGGGAGCTGTTTTTT.

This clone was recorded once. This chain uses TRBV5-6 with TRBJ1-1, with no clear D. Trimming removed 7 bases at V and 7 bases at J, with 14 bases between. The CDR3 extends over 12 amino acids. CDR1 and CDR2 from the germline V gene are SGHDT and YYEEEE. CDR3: CASGREGGEAFF. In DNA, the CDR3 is TGTGCCAGCGGTCGGGAGGGCGGTGAAGCTTTCTTT.

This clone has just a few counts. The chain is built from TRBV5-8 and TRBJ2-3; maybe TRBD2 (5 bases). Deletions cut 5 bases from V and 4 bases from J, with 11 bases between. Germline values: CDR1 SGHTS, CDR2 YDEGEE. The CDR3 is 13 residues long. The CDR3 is CASRRYGADTQYF. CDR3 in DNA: TGTGCCAGCAGACGGTACGGGGCAGATACGCAGTATTTT.

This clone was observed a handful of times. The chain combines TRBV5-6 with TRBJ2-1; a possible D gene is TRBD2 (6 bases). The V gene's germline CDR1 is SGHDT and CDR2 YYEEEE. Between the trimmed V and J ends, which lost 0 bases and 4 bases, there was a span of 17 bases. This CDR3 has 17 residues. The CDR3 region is CASSLGVWLANYNEQFF. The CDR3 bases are TGTGCCAGCAGCTTGGGCGTATGGCTAGCGAATTACAATGAGCAGTTCTTC.

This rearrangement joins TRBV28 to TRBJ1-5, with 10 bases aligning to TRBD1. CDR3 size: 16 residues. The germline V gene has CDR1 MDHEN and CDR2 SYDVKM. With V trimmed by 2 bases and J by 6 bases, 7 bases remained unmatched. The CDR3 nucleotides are TGTGCCAGCAGTTTACCTGACAGGGGGCCCGGTCAGCCCCAGCATTTT. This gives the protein CASSLPDRGPGQPQHF.

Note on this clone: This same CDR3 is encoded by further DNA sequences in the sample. The CDR3 spells CASSYSGSYGYTF. The CDR3 DNA sequence: TGTGCCAGCAGTTACTCGGGCAGTTATGGCTACACCTTC. This rearrangement joins TRBV6-5 to TRBJ1-2; D is uncertain. CDR3 length: 13 amino acids. Looked up from germline, CDR1 is MNHEY and CDR2 is SVGAGI. V lost 0 bases and J lost 5, with 7 bases in between.

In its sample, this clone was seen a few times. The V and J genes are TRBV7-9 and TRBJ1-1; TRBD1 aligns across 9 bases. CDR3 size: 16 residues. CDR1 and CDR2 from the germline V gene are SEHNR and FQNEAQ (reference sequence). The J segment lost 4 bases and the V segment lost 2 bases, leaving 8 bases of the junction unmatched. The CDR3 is CASSLNSGQGPTEAFF. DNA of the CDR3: TGTGCCAGCAGCTTAAACTCGGGACAGGGTCCCACTGAAGCTTTCTTT.